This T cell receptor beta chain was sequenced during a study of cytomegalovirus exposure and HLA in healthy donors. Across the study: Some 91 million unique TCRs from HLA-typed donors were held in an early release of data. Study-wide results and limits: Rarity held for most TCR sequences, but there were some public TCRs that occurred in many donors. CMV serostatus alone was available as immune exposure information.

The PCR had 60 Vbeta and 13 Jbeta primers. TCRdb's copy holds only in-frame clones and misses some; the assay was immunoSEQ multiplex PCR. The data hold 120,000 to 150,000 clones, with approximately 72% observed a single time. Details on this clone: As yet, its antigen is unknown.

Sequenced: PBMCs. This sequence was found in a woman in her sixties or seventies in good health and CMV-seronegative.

The CDR3 loop is CASSLNRGSYEQYF. As DNA, the CDR3 is TGTGCCAGCAGCTTGAACAGGGGATCCTACGAGCAGTACTTC. The chain employs TRBV11-2 and TRBJ2-7; TRBD1 aligns across 7 bases. Germline V gives CDR1 SGHAT, CDR2 FQNNGV. The junction had 3 bases not matched to a gene; V was cut back by 3 bases and J by 1 base. The length of the CDR3 is 14 residues.